A single sample is the source of the 30 T cell receptor beta chains below, sequenced in a study of T cell responses to AZD1222 COVID-19 vaccine. TCRdb's table, derived via immunoSEQ multiplex PCR, lists solely in-frame clones and lacks some. The sample has about 130,000 clones, approximately 88% seen once; the top ten hold 5% to 6.5%. Sequenced material: peripheral blood, taken on day 0 of AZD1222 vaccination. Receptors originate from an adult in good health.

This clone has just one count. The V call is TRBV19, the J call TRBJ1-1; D may be TRBD1 (5 bases). The CDR3 is 17 residues long. CDR1 LNHDA and CDR2 SQIVND come from the germline V gene (reference sequence). Trimming took 3 bases from V and 1 from J, leaving 18 bases between them. The CDR3 region is CASSIDARGRGNTEAFF. DNA for the CDR3: TGTGCCAGTAGTATTGACGCGAGGGGCCGCGGGAACACTGAAGCTTTCTTT.

The rearrangement links TRBV27 to TRBJ1-1; 7 nucleotides align to TRBD1. The CDR3 covers 16 residues. The trim removed 7 bases at V and 5 bases at J, leaving 16 bases unmatched. Germline lookup yields CDR1 MNHEY and CDR2 SMNVEV (reference sequence). CDR3 loop: CASNIGGLVMGTEAFF. CDR3 sequence (DNA): TGTGCCAGCAACATAGGGGGCCTTGTTATGGGGACTGAAGCTTTCTTT.

J is TRBJ2-1 and V is TRBV9; 8 positions match TRBD2. The length of the CDR3 is 15 residues. The V segment lost 0 bases and the J segment 9 bases; nucleotides outside the gene matches: 8. Germline V CDR1 and CDR2: SGDLS, YYNGEE. CDR3 amino acids: CASSVATGGASEQFF. The CDR3 DNA is TGTGCCAGCAGCGTAGCTACCGGGGGGGCGAGTGAGCAGTTCTTC.

This chain uses TRBV30 with TRBJ1-2; D is unresolved. CDR1 and CDR2 from the germline V gene are GTSNPN and SVGIG (reference sequence). V was clipped by 0 bases and J by 5 bases, with 16 bases between them. This CDR3 has 15 amino acids. CDR3 coding DNA: TGTGCCTGGAGTGTACGCGGTGTGGGCGGGTATGGCTACACCTTC. Protein product: CAWSVRGVGGYGYTF.

The genes are TRBV7-2 and TRBJ1-2; no clear D. The germline V gene has CDR1 SGHTA and CDR2 FQGNSA. V was pared by 7 bases and J by 7 bases, with 22 bases between. This CDR3 region has 15 residues. CDR3 DNA sequence: TGTGCCAGCACCCGATGGGGTCCCCTGAAGGGTGGCTACACCTTC. It is translated as CASTRWGPLKGGYTF.

J is TRBJ2-3 and V is TRBV15, with no clear D. The CDR3 totals 14 residues. Looked up from germline, CDR1 is LNHNV and CDR2 is YYDKDF (reference sequence). V was pared by 0 bases and J by 3 bases, with 7 bases between. The DNA for the CDR3 is TGTGCCACCAGCAGAGATACCAGGACAGATACGCAGTATTTT. Protein: CATSRDTRTDTQYF.

V usage is TRBV18 and J usage is TRBJ1-1, with D perhaps matching TRBD1 (5 bases). This CDR3 contains 16 residues. The V end lost 4 bases, the J end lost 7 bases, and 22 bases lay between the germline ends. Germline V lookup: CDR1 KGHSH, CDR2 LQKENI. The CDR3 protein is CASSRVRVRSGLEAFF. Here the CDR3 DNA reads TGTGCCAGCTCACGCGTCAGGGTGAGGTCGGGACTTGAAGCTTTCTTT. The full variable domain, with the rest looked up from reference TRBV18 and TRBJ1-1, is NAGVMQNPRHLVRRRGQEARLRCSPMKGHSHVYWYRQLPEEGLKFMVYLQKENIIDESGMPKERFSAEFPKEGPSILRIQQVVRGDSAAYFCASSRVRVRSGLEAFFGQGTRLTVV.

J is TRBJ2-5 and V is TRBV9; a weak D match, TRBD2 (6 bases). Germline CDR1 reads SGDLS; CDR2 reads YYNGEE. V was pared by 3 bases and J by 3 bases, with 9 bases between. The CDR3 contains 13 residues. The CDR3 here is CASSGGLKETQYF. The CDR3 DNA sequence: TGTGCCAGCAGCGGGGGACTTAAAGAGACCCAGTACTTC.

The sample holds a few counts of this clone. The genes are TRBV2 and TRBJ1-6; 8 bases are shared with TRBD1. The CDR3 contains 16 residues. Germline loops: CDR1 SNHLY, CDR2 FYNNEI. V dropped 2 bases and J dropped 11; count of bases not matched to a gene: 11. The CDR3 here is CASSEWGIGQGPPLHF. In nucleotides, the CDR3 is TGTGCCAGCAGTGAATGGGGGATTGGACAGGGACCACCCCTCCACTTT.

This chain links TRBV9 with TRBJ2-2, with unresolved D. The CDR3 runs 15 residues. Germline V CDR1 and CDR2: SGDLS, YYNGEE. V lost 0 bases to trimming and J lost 4 bases, with 10 bases between them. Written as DNA, the CDR3 is TGTGCCAGCAGCGTAGCCAGCCCTGCCACCGGGGAGCTGTTTTTT. Translated: CASSVASPATGELFF.

The CDR3: CASSLETGAPGTEAFF. The CDR3 nucleotides read TGTGCCAGCAGTTTAGAAACAGGGGCCCCCGGCACTGAAGCTTTCTTT. V gene TRBV28 combines with J gene TRBJ1-1; 7 bases align to TRBD1. The junction had 10 bases not matched to a gene; V was cut back by 2 bases and J by 4 bases. CDR1 is MDHEN, CDR2 SYDVKM, per germline. The CDR3 is 16 amino acids.

The V gene is TRBV2, the J gene TRBJ1-1; D is uncertain. The germline CDR1 and CDR2 sequences are SNHLY and FYNNEI. CDR3 length: 11 amino acids. V gave up 6 bases and J gave up 2 bases, with 4 bases separating them. Here the CDR3 reads CASSLNTEAFF. The CDR3 bases are TGTGCCAGCAGCTTAAACACTGAAGCTTTCTTT.

The J gene is TRBJ1-2, the V gene TRBV6-5; possibly TRBD1 for D (6 bases). CDR3 length: 12 residues. With 8 bases removed from V and 6 bases from J, the gap between germline ends came to 13 bases. Germline CDR1 MNHEY, CDR2 SVGAGI. The DNA of the CDR3 is TGTGCCAGCGCTTGGGGGCGGGATGGCTACACCTTC. Translated: CASAWGRDGYTF.

The chain recombines TRBV2 with TRBJ1-2; 11 nucleotides agree with TRBD1. Germline values: CDR1 SNHLY, CDR2 FYNNEI. With V trimmed by 6 bases and J by 2 bases, 5 bases remained unmatched. CDR3 length equals 15 residues. The CDR3 loop is CASRNRTGGNYGYTF. The CDR3 nucleotides are TGTGCCAGCAGGAACAGGACAGGGGGCAACTATGGCTACACCTTC.

This clone is a singleton in its sample. The V call is TRBV19, the J call TRBJ2-2; 9 bases align to TRBD1. The CDR3 covers 14 residues. From germline, CDR1 is LNHDA and CDR2 SQIVND (reference sequence). Trimming cost V 9 bases and J 6 bases; bases outside gene matches: 8. The CDR3 here is CASTGGLLAGELFF. CDR3 bases: TGTGCCAGCACAGGGGGCTTGTTGGCCGGGGAGCTGTTTTTT.

This chain connects TRBV15 to TRBJ1-5; D gene unclear. The ends were cut back, 3 bases at V and 7 bases at J, with 10 bases in the middle. The CDR3 totals 13 residues. CDR1 and CDR2 (germline): LNHNV, YYDKDF (reference sequence). CDR3 sequence reads: CATSRDTVQPQHF. The CDR3 nucleotides read TGTGCCACCAGCAGGGATACAGTCCAGCCCCAGCATTTT.

This sequence joins TRBV9 and TRBJ1-2; D not resolved. Germline CDR1 SGDLS, CDR2 YYNGEE. Deletions cut 2 bases from V and 14 bases from J, with 25 bases between. The CDR3 sequence is 15 residues long. The CDR3 DNA reads TGTGCCAGCAGCGTCGCCCCGGCCCGGGAATCCGGCGGTACCTTC. Protein: CASSVAPARESGGTF.

This chain links TRBV14 with TRBJ1-3, with D possibly being TRBD1 (6 bases). The germline V gene has CDR1 SGHDN and CDR2 FVKESK. The V end lost 4 bases, the J end lost 11 bases, and 12 bases lay between the germline ends. CDR3 length equals 12 residues. The CDR3 DNA sequence: TGTGCCAGCAGCCCTCACAGGGAGGCCATATATTTT. Translated, it gives CASSPHREAIYF.

The table lists this clone with a few counts. V gene TRBV6-1 combines with J gene TRBJ1-2; D might be TRBD1 (5 bases). Germline lookup yields CDR1 MNHNS and CDR2 SASEGT. V gave up 2 bases and J gave up 1 base, with 11 bases separating them. This CDR3 has 15 residues. CDR3 sequence: CASSEQGAGNYGYTF. CDR3 DNA sequence: TGTGCCAGCAGTGAACAGGGCGCCGGTAACTATGGCTACACCTTC.

This sequence joins TRBV5-5 and TRBJ2-7; D ambiguous. CDR3 length equals 14 residues. Germline assignment: CDR1 SGHKS and CDR2 YYEKEE (reference sequence). The V and J ends lost 0 bases and 3 bases respectively, with 10 bases between them. The CDR3 reads CASSLGAYDYEQYF. CDR3 nucleotides: TGTGCCAGCAGCTTGGGAGCGTACGACTACGAGCAGTACTTC. Complete variable domain (other parts from reference TRBV5-5 and TRBJ2-7): DAGVTQSPTHLIKTRGQQVTLRCSPISGHKSVSWYQQVLGQGPQFIFQYYEKEERGRGNFPDRFSARQFPNYSSELNVNALLLGDSALYLCASSLGAYDYEQYFGPGTRLTVT.

The CDR3: CASSLGRTGAGNTIYF. CDR3 sequence (DNA): TGTGCCAGCAGCTTGGGACGGACAGGGGCGGGAAACACCATATATTTT. The chain carries TRBV5-6 and TRBJ1-3; 9 nucleotides match TRBD1. V trimming: 0 bases; J trimming: 4 bases; junction bases outside the gene matches: 5. The CDR3 has 16 residues. Germline V gene data show CDR1 as SGHDT and CDR2 as YYEEEE.

This clone showed up just once. The J gene is TRBJ1-5, the V gene TRBV7-9; 9 nucleotides agree with TRBD1. The CDR3 covers 17 residues. Unmatched junction bases numbered 17, after V lost 7 bases and J lost 7 bases. Germline V CDR1 and CDR2: SEHNR, FQNEAQ (reference sequence). Here the CDR3 DNA reads TGTGCCAGCACCCCTTACGGCGGACAGGGGCAGCAACAGCCCCAGCATTTT. Translating it yields CASTPYGGQGQQQPQHF.

The chain carries TRBV2 and TRBJ1-3; TRBD1 is a possible D gene (6 bases). The CDR3 sequence is 15 residues long. Trimming took off 3 bases at V and 3 bases at J, with 12 bases between the two ends. CDR1 is SNHLY, CDR2 FYNNEI, per germline. CDR3 sequence: CASSEGGASGNTIYF. The CDR3 nucleotides read TGTGCCAGCAGTGAGGGGGGGGCTAGTGGAAACACCATATATTTT.

V and J are TRBV6-5 and TRBJ1-2; TRBD1 agrees at 8 bases. Per the germline V gene, CDR1 is MNHEY and CDR2 is SVGAGI. The CDR3 length is 14 residues. The trim removed 6 bases at V and 8 bases at J, leaving 11 bases unmatched. This CDR3 reads CASSRLTGEGGYTF. The CDR3 bases are TGTGCCAGCAGCCGACTGACAGGGGAAGGCGGCTACACCTTC.

The chain combines TRBV4-2 with TRBJ2-6; 9 bases line up with TRBD1. J was trimmed by 0 bases and V by 4 bases; bases with no gene match: 13. CDR3 length: 20 residues. CDR1 and CDR2 (germline): LGHNA, YNFKEQ. In DNA form, the CDR3 reads TGTGCCAGCAGCCCAACCCGAAGGACAGGGGCTTCCTCTGGGGCCAACGTCCTGACTTTC. Translated: CASSPTRRTGASSGANVLTF.

The chain combines TRBV18 with TRBJ2-4; D is possibly TRBD2 (6 bases). V lost 1 base and J 9 bases, leaving 13 bases between the germline ends. Germline loops: CDR1 KGHSH, CDR2 LQKENI. There are 14 residues in the CDR3. The CDR3 loop is CASSPLQGGGIQYF. Here the CDR3 DNA reads TGTGCCAGCTCACCACTTCAGGGAGGAGGCATTCAGTACTTC.

The chain links TRBV7-2 to TRBJ1-1, with a weak D call TRBD1 (5 bases). The CDR3 sequence is 13 residues long. The V and J ends lost 5 bases and 5 bases respectively, with 12 bases between them. In germline, CDR1 is SGHTA, CDR2 FQGNSA. CDR3 DNA sequence: TGTGCCAGCAGCCTCACGAAGGGGACTGAAGCTTTCTTT. Translated: CASSLTKGTEAFF.

This clone came up a few times. The V call is TRBV3-1 (or the pseudogene TRBV3-2), the J call TRBJ1-3; 9 positions agree with TRBD1. CDR1 and CDR2 from the germline V gene are LGHDT and YNNKEL (reference sequence). This CDR3 comprises 15 residues. The V and J ends lost 0 bases and 7 bases, in that order; junction bases with no gene match: 4. The CDR3 is CASSQEDRGRNTIYF. CDR3 DNA: TGTGCCAGCAGCCAAGAGGACAGGGGAAGGAACACCATATATTTT.

The V call is TRBV3-1 (or the pseudogene TRBV3-2), the J call TRBJ2-7; D is unresolved. Trimming stripped 2 bases from V and 0 bases from J, with 8 bases between. Germline V gives CDR1 LGHDT, CDR2 YNNKEL (reference sequence). This CDR3 is 14 amino acids long. This CDR3 reads CASSQFTISYEQYF. The CDR3 DNA sequence: TGTGCCAGCAGCCAATTTACAATCTCCTACGAGCAGTACTTC.

V is TRBV6-6 and J is TRBJ1-1, with D hard to call. Between the trimmed V and J ends, which lost 5 bases and 2 bases, there was a span of 9 bases. This CDR3 has 13 amino acids. The germline CDR1 and CDR2 sequences are MNHNY and SVGAGI (reference sequence). The CDR3 sequence is CASSRGRNTEAFF. CDR3 coding DNA: TGTGCCAGCAGTCGAGGGAGAAACACTGAAGCTTTCTTT.